Following are 17 T cell receptor beta chains from one sample sequenced in a study of regulatory T cells in long-lasting Graves disease. Both iRepertoire HTBI primers and Arm-PCR of CDR3 regions were used to build the TCR beta libraries. TCRdb fed the multiplex PCR reads into MiXCR, producing one record per CDR3 protein. The data hold a few hundred thousand distinct CDR3 sequences, with 23% observed a single time. The time point: persistent/refractory GD, antithyroid drugs over 5 years with positive TRAb. PBMC RNA served as the TCR library source. This specimen consisted of peripheral blood mononuclear cells (PBMCs), obtained when the disease was refractory, from a patient treated with antithyroid drugs. The receptors come from a woman aged 40 to 49 with Graves disease.

This clonotype was counted at least ten times. The V and J genes are TRBV28 and TRBJ1-5; D is perhaps TRBD1 (6 bases). Trimming pared 6 bases from V and 0 bases from J, leaving 12 bases between. The CDR3 is 15 residues long. CDR1 is MDHEN and CDR2 is SYDVKM in the germline V gene. The CDR3 spells CASSDHRASNQPQHF. CDR3 sequence (DNA): TGTGCCAGCAGCGACCACAGGGCTAGCAATCAGCCCCAGCATTTT.

This clonotype was counted between two and nine times. The chain recombines TRBV5-1 with TRBJ1-1; D perhaps matches TRBD1 (5 bases). Trimming removed 3 bases from V and 1 base from J, with 10 bases in between. Germline assignment: CDR1 SGHRS and CDR2 YFSETQ. The CDR3 extends over 14 amino acids. The CDR3 region is CASSWGGGNTEAFF. Here the CDR3 DNA reads TGCGCCAGCAGCTGGGGGGGGGGGAACACTGAAGCTTTCTTT.

This clonotype was detected only a few times. This sequence joins TRBV28 and TRBJ2-2; D unresolved. The V gene's germline CDR1 is MDHEN and CDR2 SYDVKM. V was trimmed by 6 bases and J by 6 bases, leaving 14 bases between them. There are 14 residues in the CDR3. The CDR3 region is CASSQYLSPGELFF. CDR3 bases: TGTGCCAGCAGCCAGTACCTGTCACCCGGGGAGCTGTTTTTT.

The gene calls are TRBV24-1 and TRBJ2-7; TRBD2 aligns across 12 bases. Germline assignment: CDR1 KGHDR and CDR2 SFDVKD. V lost 7 bases, J lost 4 bases, and 16 bases stayed unmatched. The CDR3 runs 18 residues. The CDR3 DNA sequence: TGTGCCACCAGCGCCCTAGCGGGAGGGCCTTGGGTTCAGTACGAGCAGTACTTC. It encodes CATSALAGGPWVQYEQYF.

This clonotype has just a few counts. The chain employs TRBV24-1 and TRBJ2-7; TRBD2 is a possible D gene (6 bases). Between the trimmed V and J ends, which lost 2 bases and 2 bases, there was a span of 15 bases. The germline V gene has CDR1 KGHDR and CDR2 SFDVKD. The CDR3 sequence is 16 residues long. CDR3 in amino acids: CATSDSGTGNPYEQYF. The CDR3 DNA sequence: TGTGCCACCAGTGATTCCGGGACTGGCAACCCCTACGAGCAGTACTTC.

This clonotype was found many times. The CDR3 DNA sequence: TGTGCCAGCTTTGGATGGAGGACTAGCCTCCAAAAAGACTACGAGCAGTACTTC. Its protein product is CASFGWRTSLQKDYEQYF. This chain joins TRBV2 and TRBJ2-7; 8 nucleotides align to TRBD2. Germline V CDR1 and CDR2: SNHLY, FYNNEI. This CDR3 is 18 amino acids long. V lost 8 bases, J lost 3 bases, and 21 bases stayed unmatched.

The DNA for the CDR3 is TGTGCCAGCAGTTCCGCACTCTCGGCATTAGCTGGCACAGATACGCAGTATTTT. Residues: CASSSALSALAGTDTQYF. The gene calls are TRBV27 and TRBJ2-3; D gene ambiguous. Germline lookup yields CDR1 MNHEY and CDR2 SMNVEV (reference sequence). The CDR3 has 18 residues. Trimming shortened V by 4 bases and J by 1 base, and 21 bases separated the two germline ends.

J is TRBJ2-7 and V is TRBV6-2 or TRBV6-3; 12 nucleotides line up with TRBD2. The junction had 6 bases not matched to a gene; V was cut back by 6 bases and J by 6 bases. CDR1 and CDR2 (germline): MNHEY, SVGEGT. The CDR3 sequence is 14 residues long. CDR3 residues: CASRLAGGPIEQYF. CDR3 bases: TGTGCCAGCAGGCTAGCGGGAGGGCCGATCGAGCAGTACTTC.

This rearrangement joins TRBV12-3 or TRBV12-4 to TRBJ2-3, with D perhaps TRBD1 (5 bases). This CDR3 spans 17 amino acids. Between the trimmed V and J ends, which lost 3 bases and 0 bases, there was a span of 16 bases. DNA for the CDR3: TGTGCCAGCAGTTTTTTCAGGGAAGTTTCTAGCACAGATACGCAGTATTTT. It is translated as CASSFFREVSSTDTQYF.

This clonotype was seen many times. J is TRBJ2-7 and V is TRBV6-1, with 7 nucleotides matching TRBD2. The CDR3 totals 15 residues. The junction had 12 bases not matched to a gene; V was cut back by 7 bases and J by 3 bases. The germline gives CDR1 MNHNS, CDR2 SASEGT. The CDR3 nucleotides read TGTGCCAGCACGTTGGGGGGGACTAAAAACTACGAGCAGTACTTC. It translates to CASTLGGTKNYEQYF.

This clonotype was counted many times. This chain connects TRBV2 to TRBJ2-2, with TRBD2 matching 11 bases. This CDR3 contains 14 residues. The V and J ends lost 6 bases and 6 bases, in that order; junction bases with no gene match: 3. Looked up from germline, CDR1 is SNHLY and CDR2 is FYNNEI. CDR3 coding DNA: TGTGCCAGCAGAATAGCGGGAGGGCCCGGGGAGCTGTTTTTT. Encoded protein: CASRIAGGPGELFF.

Only a few counts were recorded for this clonotype. The chain couples TRBV28 to TRBJ2-3; D tentatively fits TRBD1 or TRBD2 (5 bases each). V was shortened by 8 bases and J by 0 bases, with 12 bases between the two germline ends. The CDR3 is 14 residues long. Germline V lookup: CDR1 MDHEN, CDR2 SYDVKM. The CDR3 is CASSDGASTDTQYF. The CDR3 region has the DNA TGTGCCAGCTCTGACGGGGCTAGCACAGATACGCAGTATTTT.

The V call is TRBV18, the J call TRBJ2-7, with 7 positions matching TRBD2. The V segment lost 1 base and the J segment 2 bases; nucleotides outside the gene matches: 8. The length of the CDR3 is 16 residues. The germline CDR1 and CDR2 sequences are KGHSH and LQKENI. DNA of the CDR3: TGTGCCAGCTCACCACGGGCGGGAGTAAGCGCCTACGAGCAGTACTTC. Its protein product is CASSPRAGVSAYEQYF. The complete variable domain, with remaining parts taken from reference TRBV18 and TRBJ2-7, reads NAGVMQNPRHLVRRRGQEARLRCSPMKGHSHVYWYRQLPEEGLKFMVYLQKENIIDESGMPKERFSAEFPKEGPSILRIQQVVRGDSAAYFCASSPRAGVSAYEQYFGPGTRLTVT.

In its sample, this clonotype was seen once. The gene calls are TRBV7-9 and TRBJ2-7; D perhaps matches TRBD2 (5 bases). With 11 bases removed from V and 1 base from J, the gap between germline ends came to 12 bases. The CDR3 sequence is 12 residues long. Looked up from germline, CDR1 is SEHNR and CDR2 is FQNEAQ (reference sequence). This chain's CDR3 is CALDGESYEQYF. The CDR3 DNA follows: TGTGCCTTGGACGGGGAGTCCTACGAGCAGTACTTC.

This clonotype was observed a handful of times. The chain employs TRBV6-2 or TRBV6-3 and TRBJ1-2, with D unresolved. This CDR3 has 15 amino acids. With 3 bases removed from V and 8 bases from J, the gap between germline ends came to 19 bases. The germline V gene encodes CDR1 MNHEY and CDR2 SVGEGT. CDR3 loop: CASSYQTRAPRGYTF. CDR3 in DNA: TGTGCCAGCAGTTATCAAACCCGGGCCCCCCGGGGCTACACCTTC.

The rearrangement joins TRBV9 to TRBJ1-5; D is possibly TRBD1 (5 bases). The CDR3 has 15 amino acids. Trimming took off 4 bases at V and 0 bases at J, with 11 bases between the two ends. In germline, CDR1 is SGDLS, CDR2 YYNGEE. CDR3 loop: CASSKRGDSNQPQHF. Written as DNA, the CDR3 is TGTGCCAGCAGCAAACGGGGGGATAGCAATCAGCCCCAGCATTTT.

At least ten counts were recorded for this clonotype. This sequence joins TRBV28 and TRBJ1-2; D gene uncertain. There are 16 residues in the CDR3. Germline CDR1 is MDHEN and CDR2 is SYDVKM. V dropped 5 bases and J dropped 8 bases, with 24 bases sitting between them. The CDR3 nucleotides read TGTGCCAGCAGTCCAGCCAAGATGGAAATCTCTATGGGCTACACCTTC. Protein product: CASSPAKMEISMGYTF.